This T cell receptor (beta chain) was observed in a study of T cell responses to AZD1222 COVID-19 vaccine. The CDR3 runs 14 residues. Germline V gene data show CDR1 as LGHDT and CDR2 as YNNKEL (reference sequence). V lost 4 bases to trimming and J lost 11 bases; unmatched junction nucleotides: 8. The protocol was immunoSEQ multiplex PCR, while the TCRdb copy is restricted to in-frame clones and leaves out a portion. The sample comprises roughly 110,000 clones, around nine tenths of which are singletons, and 12% rests with the top ten. The sequence was collected from an adult in good health. V and J are TRBV3-1 (or the pseudogene TRBV3-2) and TRBJ1-2; 12 nucleotides line up with TRBD1. The sample in question was peripheral blood, obtained on day 0 of AZD1222 vaccination. CDR3 DNA: TGTGCCAGCAGCCTGGGACAGGGGGCTGTTAGGTACACCTTC. This translates into CASSLGQGAVRYTF.